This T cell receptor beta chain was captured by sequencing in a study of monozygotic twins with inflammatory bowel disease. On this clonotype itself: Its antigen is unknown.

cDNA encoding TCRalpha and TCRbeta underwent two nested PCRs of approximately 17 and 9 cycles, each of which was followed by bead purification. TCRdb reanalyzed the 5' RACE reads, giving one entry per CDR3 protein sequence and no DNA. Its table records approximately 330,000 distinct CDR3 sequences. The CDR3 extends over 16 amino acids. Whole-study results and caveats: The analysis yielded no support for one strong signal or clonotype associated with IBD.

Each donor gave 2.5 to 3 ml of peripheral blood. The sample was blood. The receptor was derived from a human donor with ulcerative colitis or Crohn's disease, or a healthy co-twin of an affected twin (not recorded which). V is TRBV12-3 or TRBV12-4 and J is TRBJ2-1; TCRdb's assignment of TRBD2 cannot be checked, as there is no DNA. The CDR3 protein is CASSAQTSGRGNEQFF.